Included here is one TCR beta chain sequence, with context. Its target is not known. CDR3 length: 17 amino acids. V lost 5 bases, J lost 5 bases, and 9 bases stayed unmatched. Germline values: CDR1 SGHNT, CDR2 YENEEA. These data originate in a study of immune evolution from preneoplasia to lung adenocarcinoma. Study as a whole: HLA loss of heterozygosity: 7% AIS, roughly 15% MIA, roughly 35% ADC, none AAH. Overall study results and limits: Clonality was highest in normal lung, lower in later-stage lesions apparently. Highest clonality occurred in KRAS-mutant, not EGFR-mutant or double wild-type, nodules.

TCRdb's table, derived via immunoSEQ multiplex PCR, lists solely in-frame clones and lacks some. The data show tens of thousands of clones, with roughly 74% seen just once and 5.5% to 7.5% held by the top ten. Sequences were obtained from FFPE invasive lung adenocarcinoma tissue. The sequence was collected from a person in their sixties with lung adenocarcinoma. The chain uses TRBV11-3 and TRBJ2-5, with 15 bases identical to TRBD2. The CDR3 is CASSAITGTSGRETQYF. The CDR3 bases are TGTGCCAGCAGCGCAATCACCGGGACTAGCGGGAGGGAGACCCAGTACTTC.